A selection of T cell receptor beta chains follows, all from one sample in a study of blood T cell repertoires in COVID-19. Generated by immunoSEQ multiplex PCR, the TCRdb table keeps only in-frame clones and is missing some. Found here are about 300,000 clones, roughly nine tenths of them singletons; the top ten hold roughly 2.1%. The sample comprised peripheral blood. The origin of the receptors is a man between 18 and 35 years old with active or convalescent COVID-19. Each CDR3 is given with its conserved first and last residue. The D gene is left open where the match is weak. Only part of the rows carry a size: once, few, many, or a class if the clone is expanded.

TRBD1,NA,TRBV28,TRBJ1-5,TGTGCCAGCAGGCGACAGGGGGCGAGCAATCAGCCCCAGCATTTT,CASRRQGASNQPQHF
NA,few,TRBV2,TRBJ2-1,TGTGCCACCACACAAAGCTCCTACAATGAGCAGTTCTTC,CATTQSSYNEQFF
TRBD2,NA,TRBV5-5,TRBJ2-2,TGTGCCAGCAGCTTGGGTCTAGCGGGGGCGATCGCGAACACCGGGGAGCTGTTTTTT,CASSLGLAGAIANTGELFF
TRBD1,NA,TRBV5-1,TRBJ2-1,TGCGCCAGCAGCTCCCGACAGGGGGCCTACAATGAGCAGTTCTTC,CASSSRQGAYNEQFF
TRBD1,NA,TRBV2,TRBJ2-4,TGTGCCAGCAGGGCCCGAACCGTAGGGACAGATAAAAACATTCAGTACTTC,CASRARTVGTDKNIQYF
NA,NA,TRBV2,TRBJ1-5,TGTGCCAGCAGTGATGAGGCGGTAAGCAATCAGCCCCAGCATTTT,CASSDEAVSNQPQHF
TRBD1,NA,TRBV19,TRBJ2-3,TGTGCCAGTAGTATAGGTTACAGGGGCGCAGATACGCAGTATTTT,CASSIGYRGADTQYF
TRBD2,once,TRBV5-8,TRBJ2-5,TGTGCCAGCAGCCTAGGAGGTCTAGCGGGGGGGACAGAGACCCAGTACTTC,CASSLGGLAGGTETQYF
NA,NA,TRBV19,TRBJ1-2,TGTGCCAGCCTTTCGGGCTATGGCTACACCTTC,CASLSGYGYTF
TRBD2,NA,TRBV4-1,TRBJ2-7,TGCGCCAGCAGCTCGGGGGGGACGGAGCAGTACTTC,CASSSGGTEQYF
NA,NA,TRBV29-1,TRBJ2-2,TGCAGCGTTGGGAGGTGGGGGGCCGGGGAGCTGTTTTTT,CSVGRWGAGELFF
NA,NA,TRBV5-6,TRBJ1-5,TGTGCCAGCAGCTTGTTTCAGGGCAATCAGCCCCAGCATTTT,CASSLFQGNQPQHF
TRBD2,NA,TRBV5-1,TRBJ2-5,TGCGCCAGCAGCTTGGCGGGGGGAGAAGAGACCCAGTACTTC,CASSLAGGEETQYF
TRBD1,NA,TRBV5-1,TRBJ1-6,TGCGCCAGCAGCTTGGTACAGGGGATCTATAATTCACCCCTCCACTTT,CASSLVQGIYNSPLHF
NA,NA,TRBV2,TRBJ1-4,TGTGCCAGCCGGGGTGATCGCCGAACAACTAATGAAAAACTGTTTTTT,CASRGDRRTTNEKLFF
TRBD1,NA,TRBV7-9,TRBJ2-3,TGTGCCAGCAGCTCAACGGACAGGGACATGGCAGATACGCAGTATTTT,CASSSTDRDMADTQYF
NA,NA,TRBV25-1,TRBJ1-6,TGTGCCAGCAGTGAATTAAACCGAGTTTCTTCACCCCTCCACTTT,CASSELNRVSSPLHF
TRBD2,NA,TRBV7-2,TRBJ2-3,TGTGCCAGCAGCTCCCAGAAGCGGGGGCCGAGGGATACGCAGTATTTT,CASSSQKRGPRDTQYF
TRBD2,NA,TRBV7-2,TRBJ2-7,TGTGCCAGCAGCCGCGGGGTAGCGGGGCCCTACGAGCAGTACTTC,CASSRGVAGPYEQYF
TRBD1,NA,TRBV27,TRBJ2-7,TGTGCCAGCAGTAACGACAGGGGTCCCTACGAGCAGTACTTC,CASSNDRGPYEQYF